These T cell receptor beta chains were read from a single sample in a study of CD8+ T cells in alopecia areata. Some clones are missing from TCRdb's copy, which holds only in-frame ones; the method was immunoSEQ multiplex PCR. The sample contains some 150,000 clones, 45% to 60% of which appear only once. The sample was CD8+ T cells sorted from blood, taken at week 0. The receptor source for this set is a human donor with alopecia areata. CDR3s include the opening cysteine and the closing phenylalanine or tryptophan. The D gene is left open where the match is weak. Some rows have no size entry. The others give once, few or many, or a class for an expanded clone.

J gene	clone size	CDR3 length	D gene	V gene	CDR3 protein	CDR3 DNA
TRBJ2-7	.	14	TRBD1	TRBV5-1	CASSSDRGAYEQYF	TGCGCCAGCAGCTCGGACAGGGGAGCCTACGAGCAGTACTTC
TRBJ1-1	.	11	.	TRBV11-2	CASSFGTEAFF	TGTGCCAGCAGCTTCGGCACTGAAGCTTTCTTT
TRBJ1-1	.	12	TRBD1	TRBV2	CASIWGQREAFF	TGTGCCAGCATATGGGGACAGCGTGAAGCTTTCTTT
TRBJ2-1	.	14	.	TRBV27	CASSLRLDGNEQFF	TGTGCCAGCAGTTTGCGACTAGATGGCAATGAGCAGTTCTTC
TRBJ1-1	.	13	.	TRBV6-5	CASSYRGDTEAFF	TGTGCCAGCAGTTACCGGGGGGACACTGAAGCTTTCTTT
TRBJ2-3	.	15	TRBD1	TRBV13	CASSLGQGARTTQYF	TGTGCCAGCAGCTTGGGACAGGGGGCGCGGACTACGCAGTATTTT
TRBJ2-5	.	14	TRBD1	TRBV6-5	CASRRTGPKETQYF	TGTGCCAGCAGACGGACAGGACCCAAGGAGACCCAGTACTTC
TRBJ2-1	.	13	.	TRBV29-1	CSVAPGFVVEQFF	TGCAGCGTAGCCCCGGGCTTCGTGGTCGAGCAGTTCTTC
TRBJ2-1	.	16	.	TRBV10-3	CAISSDSSGSYNEQFF	TGTGCCATCAGTTCCGACTCATCTGGCTCCTACAATGAGCAGTTCTTC
TRBJ1-1	.	14	.	TRBV29-1	CSTDGRGEVAQAFF	TGCAGCACGGATGGCCGGGGGGAGGTAGCTCAAGCTTTCTTT
TRBJ2-7	.	13	.	TRBV6-1	CASSDFDSYEQYF	TGTGCCAGCAGTGACTTCGACTCCTACGAGCAGTACTTC
TRBJ2-1	.	12	.	TRBV19	CASGGTGNEQFF	TGTGCCAGTGGGGGGACGGGGAATGAGCAGTTCTTC
TRBJ2-1	few	14	.	TRBV30	CAWSVAGGEDEQFF	TGTGCCTGGAGTGTGGCGGGTGGGGAGGATGAGCAGTTCTTC
TRBJ1-5	.	14	.	TRBV29-1	CSVFTEAGDQPQHF	TGCAGCGTTTTTACCGAGGCAGGAGATCAGCCCCAGCATTTT
TRBJ1-1	.	13	.	TRBV9	CASSLGGHTEAFF	TGTGCCAGCAGCCTCGGGGGGCACACTGAAGCTTTCTTT
TRBJ1-1	few	10	.	TRBV29-1	CSVVVTEAFF	TGCAGCGTTGTGGTCACTGAAGCTTTCTTT
TRBJ2-3	.	13	.	TRBV6-5	CASSRWETDTQYF	TGTGCCAGCAGTCGGTGGGAGACAGATACGCAGTATTTT
TRBJ1-1	.	13	TRBD1	TRBV9	CASSGDRGSEAFF	TGTGCCAGCAGCGGAGACAGGGGTTCTGAAGCTTTCTTT
TRBJ2-1	.	15	TRBD1	TRBV4-1	CASNYDRDAYNEQFF	TGCGCCAGCAACTACGACAGGGATGCCTACAATGAGCAGTTCTTC
TRBJ2-4	.	15	TRBD2	TRBV11-2	CASSPPGGEGNIQYF	TGTGCCAGCAGCCCCCCTGGTGGGGAGGGGAACATTCAGTACTTC